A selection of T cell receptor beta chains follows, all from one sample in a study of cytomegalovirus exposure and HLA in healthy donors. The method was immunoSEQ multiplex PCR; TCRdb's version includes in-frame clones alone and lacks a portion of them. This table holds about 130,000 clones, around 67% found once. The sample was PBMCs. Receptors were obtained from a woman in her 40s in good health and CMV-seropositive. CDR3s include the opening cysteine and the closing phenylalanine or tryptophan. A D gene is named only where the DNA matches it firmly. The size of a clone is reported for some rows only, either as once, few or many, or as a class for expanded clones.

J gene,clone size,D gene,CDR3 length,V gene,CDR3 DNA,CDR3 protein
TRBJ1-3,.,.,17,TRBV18,TGTGCCAGCTCACCTAATCTACCCTTCGCGGGAGGAAACACCATATATTTT,CASSPNLPFAGGNTIYF
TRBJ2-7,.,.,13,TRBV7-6,TGTGCCAGCAGCCCCCAGCAGGCGAGTGAGCAGTACTTC,CASSPQQASEQYF
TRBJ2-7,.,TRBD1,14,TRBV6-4,TGTGCCAGCCCGGACAGGCGACCTCCCTACGAGCAGTACTTC,CASPDRRPPYEQYF
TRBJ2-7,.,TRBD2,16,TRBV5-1,TGCGCCAGCAGCTTGGAGGTTAGCGGGGGGGGCCGCGAGCAGTACTTC,CASSLEVSGGGREQYF
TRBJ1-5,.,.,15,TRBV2,TGTGCCAGCCATTCTGGGGCGGGGACTGGTCAGCCCCAGCATTTT,CASHSGAGTGQPQHF
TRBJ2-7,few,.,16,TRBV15,TGTGCCACCAGCAGGGATAAGGGGCCACCCTCGTACGAGCAGTACTTC,CATSRDKGPPSYEQYF
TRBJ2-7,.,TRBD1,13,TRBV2,TGTGCCAGCAGGAGACAGGGGGCGGGGGAGCAGTACTTC,CASRRQGAGEQYF
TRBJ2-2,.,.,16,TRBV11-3,TGTGCCAGCAGCTTAGCGGACTATCCTAACACCGGGGAGCTGTTTTTT,CASSLADYPNTGELFF
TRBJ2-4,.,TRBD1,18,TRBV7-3,TGTGCCAGCAGCTTAGGTGACAGGGGATTTTTATCCAAAAACATTCAGTACTTC,CASSLGDRGFLSKNIQYF
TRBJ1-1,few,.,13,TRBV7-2,TGTGCCAGCAGCCGCATCTACGAGGAGGAAGCTTTCTTT,CASSRIYEEEAFF